This T cell receptor beta chain is from a study of OX40 agonist ivuxolimab in advanced cancers. Overall study findings and caveats: At 0.1 to 3.0 mg/kg, clonal expansion of CD4+ and CD8+ blood T cells had occurred by week 6.

In this sample, this clone turned up a few times. Antigen specificity is unknown. The CDR3 length is 17 residues. The germline gives CDR1 MDHEN, CDR2 SYDVKM. Trimming removed 1 base at V and 7 bases at J, with 23 bases between. Clones were read by immunoSEQ multiplex PCR, and TCRdb kept only the in-frame ones, dropping some. The table lists 60,000 to 75,000 clones, over 80% of them singletons. The clonotype was recovered from an adult with an advanced solid tumor such as melanoma, head and neck, liver or kidney cancer. The sample was CD4+ or CD8+ T cells sorted from blood, taken in a trial of the OX40 agonist ivuxolimab. The rearrangement uses TRBV28 and TRBJ2-7, with D possibly TRBD1 on 6 matching bases. CDR3 in DNA: TGTGCCAGCAGTTTATTTTTTCCGGACAGACTAAGCAGGGAGCAGTACTTC. This gives the protein CASSLFFPDRLSREQYF.